These T cell receptor beta chains were read from a single sample in a study of OX40 agonist ivuxolimab in advanced cancers. Assay used: immunoSEQ multiplex PCR; TCRdb lists only in-frame clones, some missing. Here the sample spans about 120,000 clones, 80% to 90% being singletons. The sequenced sample was CD4+ or CD8+ T cells sorted from blood, obtained in a trial of the OX40 agonist ivuxolimab. All receptors come from an adult with an advanced solid tumor such as melanoma, head and neck, liver or kidney cancer. The CDR3 runs from the conserved cysteine through the conserved F or W. A D gene is named only where the DNA matches it firmly. Size is omitted from some rows. Given values are once, few, many or a class for expanded clones.

V: TRBV28
J: TRBJ1-1
size: .
D: TRBD1
DNA: TGTGCCAGCAGACCATCGGGACAGGGGGCGAAGACTGAAGCTTTCTTT
CDR3: CASRPSGQGAKTEAFF

V: TRBV27
J: TRBJ1-4
size: .
D: TRBD1
DNA: TGTGCCAGCAGTTTCACAGGGGGCGCGGGAGAAAAACTGTTTTTT
CDR3: CASSFTGGAGEKLFF

V: TRBV5-6
J: TRBJ2-6
size: .
D: .
DNA: TGTGCCAGCAGCTTAACCGGTACCGGGGCCAACGTCCTGACTTTC
CDR3: CASSLTGTGANVLTF

V: TRBV5-5
J: TRBJ1-5
size: .
D: TRBD1
DNA: TGTGCCAGCAGCTTGACGGTCGGACAGGGGGCCGTTCAGCCCCAGCATTTT
CDR3: CASSLTVGQGAVQPQHF

V: TRBV21-1
J: TRBJ2-7
size: .
D: .
DNA: TGTGCCAGCAGGGGGAGGGGAGAGCAGTACTTC
CDR3: CASRGRGEQYF

V: TRBV15
J: TRBJ2-3
size: .
D: .
DNA: TGTGCCACCAGCAGAGATGGGGGATCAGATACGCAGTATTTT
CDR3: CATSRDGGSDTQYF

V: TRBV28
J: TRBJ1-6
size: once
D: TRBD1
DNA: TGTGCCAGCAGAAAAGGGACAGGGGCTCTGGTCTATAATTCACCCCTCCACTTT
CDR3: CASRKGTGALVYNSPLHF

V: TRBV6-5
J: TRBJ1-2
size: .
D: .
DNA: TGTGCCAGCAGTTACGACGGTGTCTATGGCTACACCTTC
CDR3: CASSYDGVYGYTF

V: TRBV1
J: TRBJ2-7
size: once
D: .
DNA: TGCACCAGCAGCGGGCCCTGCAGGGGCCACGAGCAGTACTTC
CDR3: CTSSGPCRGHEQYF

V: TRBV18
J: TRBJ2-2
size: once
D: .
DNA: TGTGCCAGCTCACGCATCCCAGGCGTTTCAGGCACCGGGGAGCTGTTTTTT
CDR3: CASSRIPGVSGTGELFF

V: TRBV2
J: TRBJ2-5
size: .
D: .
DNA: TGTGCCAGCAGTGTATCGGCGCAAGAGACCCAGTACTTC
CDR3: CASSVSAQETQYF

V: TRBV7-9
J: TRBJ1-4
size: once
D: TRBD1
DNA: TGTGCCAGCAGCCTAGGGACAGGGTGGAATGAAAAACTGTTTTTT
CDR3: CASSLGTGWNEKLFF

V: TRBV27
J: TRBJ2-5
size: .
D: .
DNA: TGTGCCAGCAGCCCGCAGGTCGGGGAGACCCAGTACTTC
CDR3: CASSPQVGETQYF

V: TRBV19
J: TRBJ2-7
size: few
D: .
DNA: TGTGCCACCACCCGAGGGGATTCCTACGAGCAGTACTTC
CDR3: CATTRGDSYEQYF

V: TRBV6-5
J: TRBJ2-7
size: .
D: TRBD1
DNA: TGTGCCAGCAGTTACAGTGTCAGGGGGTGGTACGAGCAGTACTTC
CDR3: CASSYSVRGWYEQYF